This TCR beta chain was captured by sequencing in a study of shared clonotypes between healthy human individuals. Regarding the study as a whole: Shared across several donors were around 4.7% of the naive CD4 clonotypes.

In the study's own analysis: Filtering differed since immunoSEQ provided only junctions, with no quality scores. Clones were sequenced by immunoSEQ multiplex PCR, and TCRdb holds only the in-frame ones, with some missing. The V and J calls and clone size were taken over from that table, and D and trimming were inferred from the DNA. The sample carries roughly 520,000 clones, around 95% recorded once. As concerns this clone: Its target is unknown.

This CDR3 spans 14 amino acids. Germline V CDR1 and CDR2: MDHEN, SYDVKM. With V trimmed by 4 bases and J by 8 bases, 6 bases remained unmatched. This chain joins TRBV28 and TRBJ1-2; 11 bases are a match to TRBD1. The sequence derives from a woman aged 25 to 39 in good health. Sequencing was carried out using naive CD4+ T cells sorted from blood. Subset of the sample: CD45RA+ positively selected. CDR3: CASSSGQGARGYTF. CDR3 in DNA: TGTGCCAGCAGTTCCGGACAGGGGGCCAGGGGCTACACCTTC.